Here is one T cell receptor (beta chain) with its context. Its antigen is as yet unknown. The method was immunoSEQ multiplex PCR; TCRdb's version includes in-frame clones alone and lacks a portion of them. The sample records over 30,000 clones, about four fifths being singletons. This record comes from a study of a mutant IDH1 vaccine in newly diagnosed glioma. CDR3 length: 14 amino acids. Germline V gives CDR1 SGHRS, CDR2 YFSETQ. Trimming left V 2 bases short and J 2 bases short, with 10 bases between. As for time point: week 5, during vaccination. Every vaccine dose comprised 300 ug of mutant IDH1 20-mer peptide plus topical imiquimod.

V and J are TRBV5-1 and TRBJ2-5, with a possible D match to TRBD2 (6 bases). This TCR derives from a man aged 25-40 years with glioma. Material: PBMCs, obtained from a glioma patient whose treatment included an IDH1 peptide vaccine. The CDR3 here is CASSFMEGQETQYF. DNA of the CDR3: TGCGCCAGCAGCTTCATGGAGGGACAAGAGACCCAGTACTTC.